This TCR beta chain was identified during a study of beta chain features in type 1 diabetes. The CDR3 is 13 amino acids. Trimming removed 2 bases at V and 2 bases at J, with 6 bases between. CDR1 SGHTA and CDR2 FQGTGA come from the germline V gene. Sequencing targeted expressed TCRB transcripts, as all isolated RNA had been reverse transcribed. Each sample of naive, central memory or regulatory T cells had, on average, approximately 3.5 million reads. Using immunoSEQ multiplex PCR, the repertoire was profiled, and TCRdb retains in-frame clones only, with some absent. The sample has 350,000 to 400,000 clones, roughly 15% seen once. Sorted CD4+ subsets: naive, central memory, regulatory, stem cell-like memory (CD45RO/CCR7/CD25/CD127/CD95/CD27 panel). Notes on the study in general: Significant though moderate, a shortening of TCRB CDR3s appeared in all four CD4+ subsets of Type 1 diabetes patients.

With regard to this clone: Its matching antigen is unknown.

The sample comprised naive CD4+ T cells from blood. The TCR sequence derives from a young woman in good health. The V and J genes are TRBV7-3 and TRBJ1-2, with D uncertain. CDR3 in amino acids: CASSLGGNYGYTF. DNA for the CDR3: TGTGCCAGCAGCTTAGGTGGCAACTATGGCTACACCTTC.